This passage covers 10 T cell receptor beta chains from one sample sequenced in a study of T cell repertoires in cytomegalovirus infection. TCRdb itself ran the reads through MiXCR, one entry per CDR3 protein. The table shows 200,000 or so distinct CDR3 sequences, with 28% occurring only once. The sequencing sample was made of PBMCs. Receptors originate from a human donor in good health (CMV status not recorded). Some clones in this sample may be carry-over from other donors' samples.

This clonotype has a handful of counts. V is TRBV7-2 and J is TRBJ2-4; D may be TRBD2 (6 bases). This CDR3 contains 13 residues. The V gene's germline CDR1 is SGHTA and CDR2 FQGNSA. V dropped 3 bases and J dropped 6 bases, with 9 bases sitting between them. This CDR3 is CASSLEGRNIQYF. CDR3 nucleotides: TGTGCCAGCAGCTTGGAGGGTAGAAACATTCAGTACTTC. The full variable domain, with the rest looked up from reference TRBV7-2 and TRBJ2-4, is GAGVSQSPSNKVTEKGKDVELRCDPISGHTALYWYRQSLGQGLEFLIYFQGNSAPDKSGLPSDRFSAERTGGSVSTLTIQRTQQEDSAVYLCASSLEGRNIQYFGAGTRLSVL.

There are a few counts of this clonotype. In nucleotides, the CDR3 is TGCAGTGCTACCCTCCCCAGCAATTATGGCTACACCTTC. Amino acid sequence: CSATLPSNYGYTF. The chain links TRBV20-1 to TRBJ1-2; D unresolved. Trimming removed 4 bases from V and 5 bases from J, with 14 bases in between. The CDR3 is made up of 13 amino acids. Germline V gives CDR1 DFQATT, CDR2 SNEGSKA (reference sequence).

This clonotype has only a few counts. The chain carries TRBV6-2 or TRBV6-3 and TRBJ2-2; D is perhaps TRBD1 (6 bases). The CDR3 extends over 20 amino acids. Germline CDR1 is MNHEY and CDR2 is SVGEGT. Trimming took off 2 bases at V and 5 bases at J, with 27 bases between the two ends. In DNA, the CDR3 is TGTGCCAGCAGTTACCCTCCCCCGACAGGCCAACCCTGGAGTACCGGGGAGCTGTTTTTT. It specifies CASSYPPPTGQPWSTGELFF.

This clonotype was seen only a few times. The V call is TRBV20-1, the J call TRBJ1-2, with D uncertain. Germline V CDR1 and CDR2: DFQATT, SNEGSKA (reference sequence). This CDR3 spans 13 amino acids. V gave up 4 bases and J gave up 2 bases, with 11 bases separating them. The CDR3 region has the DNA TGCAGTGCTATGCGAGGGTCGAACTATGGCTACACCTTC. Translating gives CSAMRGSNYGYTF.

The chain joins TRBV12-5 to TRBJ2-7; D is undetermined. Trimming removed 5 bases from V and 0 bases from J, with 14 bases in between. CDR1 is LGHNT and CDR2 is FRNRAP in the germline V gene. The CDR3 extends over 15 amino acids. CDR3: CASGPRTGSSYEQYF. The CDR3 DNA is TGTGCTAGTGGTCCCCGGACGGGTAGCTCCTACGAGCAGTACTTC.

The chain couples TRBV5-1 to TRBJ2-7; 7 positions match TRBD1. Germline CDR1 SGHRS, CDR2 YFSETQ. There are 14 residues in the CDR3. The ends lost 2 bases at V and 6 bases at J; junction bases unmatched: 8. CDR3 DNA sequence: TGCGCCAGCAGCTTACCGGGACAGTGGGGCGAGCAGTACTTC. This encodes CASSLPGQWGEQYF.

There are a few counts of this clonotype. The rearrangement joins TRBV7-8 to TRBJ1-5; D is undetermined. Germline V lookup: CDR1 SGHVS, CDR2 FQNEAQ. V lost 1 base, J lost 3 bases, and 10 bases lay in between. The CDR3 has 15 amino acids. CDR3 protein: CASSLGLANNQPQHF. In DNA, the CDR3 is TGTGCCAGCAGCTTAGGGTTGGCGAACAATCAGCCCCAGCATTTT.

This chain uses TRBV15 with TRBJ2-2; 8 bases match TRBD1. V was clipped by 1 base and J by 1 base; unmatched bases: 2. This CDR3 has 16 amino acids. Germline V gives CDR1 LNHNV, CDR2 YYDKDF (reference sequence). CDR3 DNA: TGTGCCACCAGCAGAGCCACAGGGGGGAACACCGGGGAGCTGTTTTTT. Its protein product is CATSRATGGNTGELFF.

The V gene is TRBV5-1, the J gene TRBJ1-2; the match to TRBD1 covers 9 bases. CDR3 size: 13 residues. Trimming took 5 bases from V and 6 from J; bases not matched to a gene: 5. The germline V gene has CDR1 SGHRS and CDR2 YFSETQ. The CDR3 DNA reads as TGCGCCAGCAGGTCCGGGACAGGGAATGGCTACACCTTC. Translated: CASRSGTGNGYTF.

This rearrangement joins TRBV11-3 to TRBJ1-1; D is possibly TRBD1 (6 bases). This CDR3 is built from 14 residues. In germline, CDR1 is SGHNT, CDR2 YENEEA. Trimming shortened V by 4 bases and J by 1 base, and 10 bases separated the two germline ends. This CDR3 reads CASSSQGRNTEAFF. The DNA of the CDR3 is TGTGCCAGCAGCTCACAGGGACGGAACACTGAAGCTTTCTTT.